This TCR beta chain was captured by sequencing in a study of blood T cell repertoires in COVID-19 (dated by TCRdb to about 2020). Turning to the overall study: Collaborator samples came from the United States, Italy and Spain and covered acute and convalescent phases of COVID-19. The dataset comprised deeply sampled blood TCRbeta repertoires from subjects exposed to, actively infected with, or recovered from COVID-19. The samples were drawn from two sources: the first 160 participants of the ongoing ImmuneRACE study, and 1,254 subjects contributed by 6 global collaborators. The sample metadata nearly always contained a de-identified subject ID, COVID-19 status, age in years and sex. A freely available public database, intended as a resource for researchers studying the immune response to SARS-CoV-2, is where the repertoires were released. The prospective study material was composed of cDNA or gDNA derived from T cells, B-cell-depleted T cells, or PBMCs. Where available, HLA class I and class II types were taken from metadata supplied by the sample provider and were not determined by assay-based typing.

CDR1 and CDR2, per the germline V gene, are KGHDR and SFDVKD. From its cysteine to its phenylalanine, the CDR3 spans 15 amino acids. Only the CDR3 DNA is retained, 45 bases long and in frame from the first base. Trimming removed 3 bases from V and 2 bases from J, leaving 13 bases between the germline ends. At one collaborating source in Seattle, patients were enrolled during active infection and were followed longitudinally through the course of disease. Whole blood was collected in K2EDTA tubes by collaborating institutions according to the institutions' own protocols. For TCRbeta analysis, collaborator samples were shipped as frozen whole blood, as isolated PBMCs, or as DNA extracted from either sample type. Concerning this clone: The target of this receptor is not known. Base-call qualities are not available, and no considerably larger clone is one nucleotide away.

TCRbeta CDR3 regions were amplified from genomic DNA using the immunoSEQ Assay, a bias-controlled multiplex PCR. Concerning the study's data processing: Nucleated cell counts per sample were estimated from amplification of reference gene primers within the assay. Sequence reads were collapsed and filtered to measure the absolute abundance of every unique TCRbeta CDR3 rearrangement. For each sample, productive Simpson clonality was calculated as the square root of Simpson's diversity index across productive rearrangements. TCRdb took over this immuneACCESS table, retaining in-frame rearrangements with V and J assigned. Such tables are incomplete; in checked studies, under half of the missing clones stem from an unresolved V gene, and the remainder is unexplained. That table is the source of V, J and clone size, and D and trimming were worked out from the DNA. The sample table contains fewer than 80,000 clones; only one count was recorded for approximately 80% of them. The top ten hold about an eighth of the sample.

Study-wide conclusions, independent of this receptor: The quantity of clinical and demographic metadata differed by source and by participant and was supplied without curation.

The sequenced sample was peripheral blood. The chain is assembled from TRBV24-1 and TRBJ2-7; the D region possibly corresponds to TRBD1 (5 bases align). This receptor was obtained from a man between 45 and 60 years old with COVID-19, enrolled during active disease. The CDR3: CATSDASRTTYEQYF. The base sequence is TGTGCCACCAGTGATGCCTCCCGGACAACCTACGAGCAGTACTTC.